Shown below are 24 T cell receptor beta chains from a single sample sequenced in a study of blood T cell repertoires in COVID-19. Data came from immunoSEQ multiplex PCR; TCRdb stores just in-frame clones and leaves some out. In the table there are around 50,000 clones, roughly 80% of which are singletons. The sequenced sample was peripheral blood. The receptors were sampled from a woman in her sixties with acute or convalescent COVID-19.

The CDR3 DNA reads TGTGCCAGCAGTGTAGCGACAGGGGGCGAGCAGTACTTC. This codes for CASSVATGGEQYF. The J gene is TRBJ2-7, the V gene TRBV6-1, with 9 nucleotides matching TRBD1. The CDR3 runs 13 residues. Unmatched junction bases numbered 4, after V lost 4 bases and J lost 6 bases. Germline CDR1 and CDR2: MNHNS and SASEGT.

This CDR3 reads CASSQPVGTGRTEAFF. In DNA, the CDR3 is TGTGCCAGCAGCCAACCAGTGGGGACAGGGCGGACTGAAGCTTTCTTT. The chain carries TRBV3-1 (or the pseudogene TRBV3-2) and TRBJ1-1; TRBD1 agrees at 9 bases. The CDR3 sequence is 16 residues long. The J segment lost 5 bases and the V segment lost 2 bases, leaving 9 bases of the junction unmatched. Looked up from germline, CDR1 is LGHDT and CDR2 is YNNKEL (reference sequence).

The J gene is TRBJ2-1, the V gene TRBV24-1, with 8 bases matching TRBD1. Trimming removed 7 bases from V and 7 bases from J; junction bases left unmatched: 11. The CDR3 is 15 residues long. Per the germline V gene, CDR1 is KGHDR and CDR2 is SFDVKD. The chain's CDR3 is CATSRDRDRTNEQFF. The CDR3 DNA is TGTGCCACCAGCCGAGACCGGGACAGGACAAATGAGCAGTTCTTC.

J is TRBJ1-1 and V is TRBV7-3; D is unresolved. V gave up 5 bases and J gave up 7 bases, with 14 bases separating them. The CDR3 has 13 residues. Germline V CDR1 and CDR2: SGHTA, FQGTGA. The CDR3 loop reads CASSPHVSGEAFF. The CDR3 bases are TGTGCCAGCAGCCCCCATGTTTCGGGTGAAGCTTTCTTT.

This clone was picked up a small number of times. The genes are TRBV3-1 (or the pseudogene TRBV3-2) and TRBJ1-1; TRBD1 is a possible D gene (6 bases). There are 13 residues in the CDR3. V was trimmed by 4 bases and J by 4 bases, leaving 10 bases between them. The germline V gene has CDR1 LGHDT and CDR2 YNNKEL (reference sequence). This chain's CDR3 is CASSRGGVTEAFF. The CDR3, as DNA: TGTGCCAGCAGCCGTGGGGGCGTCACTGAAGCTTTCTTT.

CDR3 sequence: CATSVFRGTEQYF. The CDR3 DNA follows: TGTGCCACCAGCGTATTTAGGGGGACGGAGCAGTACTTC. V gene TRBV15 combines with J gene TRBJ2-7; a possible D gene is TRBD1 (6 bases). V shed 5 bases and J shed 7 bases, with 15 bases lying between them. CDR1 is LNHNV and CDR2 is YYDKDF in the germline V gene (reference sequence). The CDR3 spans 13 residues.

V usage is TRBV19 and J usage is TRBJ1-3, with a possible D match to TRBD1 (5 bases). Per the germline V gene, CDR1 is LNHDA and CDR2 is SQIVND (reference sequence). V gave up 2 bases and J gave up 2 bases, with 10 bases separating them. This CDR3 is 15 amino acids long. The chain's CDR3 is CASSILGGAGNTIYF. The CDR3 coding sequence is TGTGCCAGTAGTATACTGGGGGGTGCTGGAAACACCATATATTTT.

This chain links TRBV19 with TRBJ1-5, with 12 bases that match TRBD1. The CDR3 totals 15 residues. Germline values: CDR1 LNHDA, CDR2 SQIVND (reference sequence). With V trimmed by 5 bases and J by 6 bases, 5 bases remained unmatched. The CDR3 DNA reads TGTGCCAGTAGTGCGGGGACAGGGGGCGGTCAGCCCCAGCATTTT. Amino acid sequence: CASSAGTGGGQPQHF. The full variable domain, in which reference TRBV19 and TRBJ1-5 provide the parts outside the CDR3, is DGGITQSPKYLFRKEGQNVTLSCEQNLNHDAMYWYRQDPGQGLRLIYYSQIVNDFQKGDIAEGYSVSREKKESFPLTVTSAQKNPTAFYLCASSAGTGGGQPQHFGDGTRLSIL.

The J gene is TRBJ1-2, the V gene TRBV19; 8 nucleotides match TRBD1. Trimming cost V 3 bases and J 7 bases; bases outside gene matches: 7. CDR1 and CDR2 (germline): LNHDA, SQIVND (reference sequence). The length of the CDR3 is 14 residues. The CDR3 DNA sequence: TGTGCCAGTAGTATGACAGGGGAGATGCGTGGCTACACCTTC. Amino acid sequence: CASSMTGEMRGYTF.

This clone was counted only a few times. V gene TRBV30 combines with J gene TRBJ2-4; D unclear. The V end was cut by 0 bases, the J end by 1 base, with 7 bases between. This CDR3 comprises 14 residues. Germline CDR1 is GTSNPN and CDR2 is SVGIG (reference sequence). The CDR3 protein is CAWSVPGAKNIQYF. The CDR3 nucleotides read TGTGCCTGGAGTGTACCCGGGGCCAAAAACATTCAGTACTTC.

The chain links TRBV19 to TRBJ1-1, with D maybe TRBD1 (5 bases). This CDR3 spans 13 amino acids. Germline CDR1 is LNHDA and CDR2 is SQIVND (reference sequence). The ends were cut back, 10 bases at V and 0 bases at J, with 12 bases in the middle. CDR3 in DNA: TGTGCCACGGGGGACCGCATGAACACTGAAGCTTTCTTT. Translation: CATGDRMNTEAFF.

In this sample, this clone turned up a few times. The chain has TRBV20-1 and TRBJ1-3; 7 nucleotides agree with TRBD1. Trimming cost V 3 bases and J 0 bases; bases outside gene matches: 5. Germline CDR1 and CDR2: DFQATT and SNEGSKA (reference sequence). The CDR3 extends over 15 amino acids. CDR3 region: CSASTGEPSGNTIYF. Here the CDR3 DNA reads TGCAGTGCTAGTACAGGGGAGCCCTCTGGAAACACCATATATTTT.

The genes are TRBV14 and TRBJ2-7, with 8 bases identical to TRBD2. Germline V CDR1 and CDR2: SGHDN, FVKESK. The CDR3 spans 15 residues. V was pared by 5 bases and J by 1 base, with 7 bases of the junction left unmatched. CDR3 bases: TGTGCCAGCAGCTTCGGGGGGGTGGGTTCCTACGAGCAGTACTTC. Protein sequence: CASSFGGVGSYEQYF.

The CDR3 here is CAISESNPAVTDTQYF. The CDR3 bases are TGTGCCATCAGTGAGTCGAATCCAGCGGTCACAGATACGCAGTATTTT. The rearrangement joins TRBV10-3 to TRBJ2-3, with D maybe TRBD2 (5 bases). This CDR3 has 16 residues. The germline V and J ends were trimmed by 0 bases and 2 bases, with 12 bases remaining between them. Germline loops: CDR1 ENHRY, CDR2 SYGVKD.

The chain links TRBV7-2 to TRBJ1-5, with D possibly being TRBD1 (5 bases). V lost 5 bases and J lost 8, with 16 bases in between. CDR1 SGHTA and CDR2 FQGNSA come from the germline V gene. This CDR3 has 14 amino acids. The DNA for the CDR3 is TGTGCCAGCAGCCCTAGTGGGGGACTGGAGCCCCAGCATTTT. As protein: CASSPSGGLEPQHF.

J is TRBJ1-3 and V is TRBV27, with TRBD1 matching over 7 bases. The CDR3 sequence is 14 residues long. From germline, CDR1 is MNHEY and CDR2 SMNVEV (reference sequence). The J segment lost 4 bases and the V segment lost 5 bases, leaving 5 bases of the junction unmatched. As DNA, the CDR3 is TGTGCCAGCAGTCCAAGACAGGGCGGAAACACCATATATTTT. Residues: CASSPRQGGNTIYF.

This clone was detected only once. The chain recombines TRBV27 with TRBJ1-5, with unresolved D. The CDR3 spans 15 residues. Trimming pared 6 bases from V and 8 bases from J, leaving 20 bases between. Germline V gene sequence: CDR1 MNHEY, CDR2 SMNVEV (reference sequence). CDR3 protein: CASRSSINEREPQHF. CDR3 sequence (DNA): TGTGCCAGCAGATCATCCATAAACGAACGGGAGCCCCAGCATTTT.

This clone is medium-sized. The genes are TRBV27 and TRBJ1-2, with 7 nucleotides matching TRBD1. V was pared by 5 bases and J by 4 bases, with 13 bases of the junction left unmatched. The CDR3 consists of 16 residues. CDR1 and CDR2 (germline): MNHEY, SMNVEV (reference sequence). The CDR3 spells CASSPKRPGQSYGYTF. The CDR3 coding sequence is TGTGCCAGCAGTCCCAAGCGCCCGGGACAGTCCTATGGCTACACCTTC.

The chain carries TRBV4-3 and TRBJ1-1; no clear D. CDR1 and CDR2 from the germline V gene are LGHNA and YSLEER. V dropped 4 bases and J dropped 4 bases, with 10 bases sitting between them. The CDR3 spans 13 residues. Here the CDR3 DNA reads TGCGCCAGCAGCCGAGGTCTTGGCACTGAAGCTTTCTTT. This translates into CASSRGLGTEAFF.

This chain uses TRBV4-3 with TRBJ1-1; D gene ambiguous. CDR3 size: 15 residues. Trimming pared 0 bases from V and 0 bases from J, leaving 8 bases between. Looked up from germline, CDR1 is LGHNA and CDR2 is YSLEER. The chain's CDR3 is CASSQDSWLNTEAFF. In DNA form, the CDR3 reads TGCGCCAGCAGCCAAGATTCGTGGCTGAACACTGAAGCTTTCTTT.

The gene calls are TRBV7-2 and TRBJ2-3, with TRBD1 identical over 8 bases. The V gene's germline CDR1 is SGHTA and CDR2 FQGNSA. J gave up 6 bases and V 7 bases, and 12 bases lay outside the gene matches. The CDR3 covers 15 residues. CDR3 DNA: TGTGCCAGCACCCAGTTACAGGGGGAAATTGATACGCAGTATTTT. Protein product: CASTQLQGEIDTQYF.

V and J are TRBV19 and TRBJ2-3; 8 bases match TRBD1. Unmatched junction bases numbered 6, after V lost 4 bases and J lost 0 bases. The CDR3 consists of 16 residues. Germline V CDR1 and CDR2: LNHDA, SQIVND (reference sequence). As DNA, the CDR3 is TGTGCCAGTAGTACCGGGACAGGAACTAGCACAGATACGCAGTATTTT. Translated: CASSTGTGTSTDTQYF.

V is TRBV9 and J is TRBJ2-7; 10 nucleotides line up with TRBD1. V lost 3 bases, J lost 4 bases, and 7 bases stayed unmatched. This CDR3 has 15 amino acids. Per germline, CDR1 SGDLS and CDR2 YYNGEE. CDR3 sequence: CASSERVGQGYEQYF. The CDR3, as DNA: TGTGCCAGCAGCGAAAGGGTGGGACAGGGGTACGAGCAGTACTTC.

This sequence joins TRBV25-1 and TRBJ1-2, with D possibly matching TRBD1 (6 bases). This CDR3 is 12 amino acids long. Per the germline V gene, CDR1 is MGHDK and CDR2 is SYGVNS. Trimming removed 3 bases from V and 7 bases from J, with 9 bases in between. This CDR3 reads CASSEGAGGYTF. The CDR3 coding sequence is TGTGCCAGCAGTGAGGGGGCAGGTGGCTACACCTTC.